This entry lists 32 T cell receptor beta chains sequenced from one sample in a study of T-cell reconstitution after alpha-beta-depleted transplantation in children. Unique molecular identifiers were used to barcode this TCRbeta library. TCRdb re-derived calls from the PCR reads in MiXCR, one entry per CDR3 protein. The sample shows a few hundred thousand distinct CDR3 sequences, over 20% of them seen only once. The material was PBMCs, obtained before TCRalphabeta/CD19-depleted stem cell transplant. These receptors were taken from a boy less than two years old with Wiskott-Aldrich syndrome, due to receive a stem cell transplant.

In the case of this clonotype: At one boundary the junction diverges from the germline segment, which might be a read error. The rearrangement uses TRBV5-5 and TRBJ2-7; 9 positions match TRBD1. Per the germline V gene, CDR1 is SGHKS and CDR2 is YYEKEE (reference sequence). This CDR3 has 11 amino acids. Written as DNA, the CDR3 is TGTGCCAGCAGCCCGGAGGGGACAGGGCGTTTC. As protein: CASSPEGTGRF.

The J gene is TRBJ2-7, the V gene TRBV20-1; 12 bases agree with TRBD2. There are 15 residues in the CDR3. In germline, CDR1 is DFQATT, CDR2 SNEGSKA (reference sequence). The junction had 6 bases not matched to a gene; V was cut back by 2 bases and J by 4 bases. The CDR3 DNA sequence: TGCAGTGCTAGACGGCTAGCGGGAGGGCCTTACGAGCAGTACTTC. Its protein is CSARRLAGGPYEQYF.

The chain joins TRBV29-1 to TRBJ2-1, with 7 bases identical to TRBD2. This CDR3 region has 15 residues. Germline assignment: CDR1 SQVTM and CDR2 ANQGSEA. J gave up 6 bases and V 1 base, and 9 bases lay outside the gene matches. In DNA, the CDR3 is TGCAGCGTTGAAGGGTGGCGGGAGAGGGTCAATGAGCAGTTCTTC. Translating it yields CSVEGWRERVNEQFF.

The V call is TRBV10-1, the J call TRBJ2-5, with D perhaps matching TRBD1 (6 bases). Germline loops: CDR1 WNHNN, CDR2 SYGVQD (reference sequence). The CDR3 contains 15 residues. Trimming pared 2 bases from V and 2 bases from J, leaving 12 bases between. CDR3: CASSEGQRGQETQYF. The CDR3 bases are TGCGCCAGCAGTGAGGGCCAAAGGGGGCAAGAGACCCAGTACTTC.

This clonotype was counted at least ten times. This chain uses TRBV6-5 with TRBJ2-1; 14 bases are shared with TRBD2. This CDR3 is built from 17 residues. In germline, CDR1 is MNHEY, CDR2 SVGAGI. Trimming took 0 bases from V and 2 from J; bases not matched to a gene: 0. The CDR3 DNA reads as TGTGCCAGCAGTTACTCGGGACTAGCGGGAGCCTACAATGAGCAGTTCTTC. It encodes CASSYSGLAGAYNEQFF.

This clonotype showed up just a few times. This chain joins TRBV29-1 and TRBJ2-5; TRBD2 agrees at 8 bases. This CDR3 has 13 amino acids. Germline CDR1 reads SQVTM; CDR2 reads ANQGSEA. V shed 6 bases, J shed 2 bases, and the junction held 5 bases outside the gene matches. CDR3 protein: CSVSGSWQETQYF. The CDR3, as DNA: TGCAGCGTGAGCGGGAGTTGGCAAGAGACCCAGTACTTC. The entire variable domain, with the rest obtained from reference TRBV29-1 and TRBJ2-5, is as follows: SAVISQKPSRDICQRGTSLTIQCQVDSQVTMMFWYRQQPGQSLTLIATANQGSEATYESGFVIDKFPISRPNLTFSTLTVSNMSPEDSSIYLCSVSGSWQETQYFGPGTRLLVL.

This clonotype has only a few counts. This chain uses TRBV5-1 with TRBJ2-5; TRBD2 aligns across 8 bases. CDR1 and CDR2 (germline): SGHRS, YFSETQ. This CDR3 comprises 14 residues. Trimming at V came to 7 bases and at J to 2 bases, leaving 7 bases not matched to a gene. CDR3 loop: CASVAGLTQETQYF. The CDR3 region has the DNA TGCGCCAGCGTAGCGGGATTAACGCAAGAGACCCAGTACTTC. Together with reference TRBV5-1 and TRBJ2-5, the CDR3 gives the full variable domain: KAGVTQTPRYLIKTRGQQVTLSCSPISGHRSVSWYQQTPGQGLQFLFEYFSETQRNKGNFPGRFSGRQFSNSRSEMNVSTLELGDSALYLCASVAGLTQETQYFGPGTRLLVL.

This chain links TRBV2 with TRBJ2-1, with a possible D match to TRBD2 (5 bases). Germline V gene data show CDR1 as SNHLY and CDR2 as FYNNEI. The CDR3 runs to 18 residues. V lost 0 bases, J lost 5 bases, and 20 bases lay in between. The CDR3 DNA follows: TGTGCCAGCAGTGAAGCGCTTCGCCTAGCTGGTTTTCACAATGAGCAGTTCTTC. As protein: CASSEALRLAGFHNEQFF.

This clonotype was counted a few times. CDR3 residues: CASSPGLAGVVTQYF. In nucleotides, the CDR3 is TGCGCCAGCAGCCCTGGACTAGCGGGAGTCGTTACGCAGTATTTT. The genes are TRBV5-1 and TRBJ2-3; 13 positions match TRBD2. CDR3 length: 15 amino acids. Germline V gene data show CDR1 as SGHRS and CDR2 as YFSETQ. The V segment lost 4 bases and the J segment 8 bases; nucleotides outside the gene matches: 7.

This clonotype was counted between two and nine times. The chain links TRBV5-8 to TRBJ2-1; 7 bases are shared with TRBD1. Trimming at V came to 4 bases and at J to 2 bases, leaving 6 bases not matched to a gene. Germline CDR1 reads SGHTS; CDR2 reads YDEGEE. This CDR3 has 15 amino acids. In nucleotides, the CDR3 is TGTGCCAGCAGCGAGGGACAGTCAACCTACAATGAGCAGTTCTTC. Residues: CASSEGQSTYNEQFF.

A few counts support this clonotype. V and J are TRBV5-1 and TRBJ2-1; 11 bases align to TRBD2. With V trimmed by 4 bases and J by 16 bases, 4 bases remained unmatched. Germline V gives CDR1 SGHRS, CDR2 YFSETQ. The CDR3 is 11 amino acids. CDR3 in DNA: TGCGCCAGCAGCGTTAGCGGGAGGGTTTTCTTC. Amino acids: CASSVSGRVFF. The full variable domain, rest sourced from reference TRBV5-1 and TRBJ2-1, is KAGVTQTPRYLIKTRGQQVTLSCSPISGHRSVSWYQQTPGQGLQFLFEYFSETQRNKGNFPGRFSGRQFSNSRSEMNVSTLELGDSALYLCASSVSGRVFFGPGTRLTVL.

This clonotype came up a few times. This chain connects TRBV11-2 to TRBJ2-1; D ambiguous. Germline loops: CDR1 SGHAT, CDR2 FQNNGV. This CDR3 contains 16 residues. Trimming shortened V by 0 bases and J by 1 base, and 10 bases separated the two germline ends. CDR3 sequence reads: CASSLESAGSYNEQFF. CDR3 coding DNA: TGTGCCAGCAGCTTAGAAAGTGCAGGATCCTACAATGAGCAGTTCTTC.

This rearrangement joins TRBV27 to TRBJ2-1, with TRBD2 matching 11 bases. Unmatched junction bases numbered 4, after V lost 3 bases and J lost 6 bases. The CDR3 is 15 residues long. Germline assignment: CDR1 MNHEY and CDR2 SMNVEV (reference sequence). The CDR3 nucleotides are TGTGCCAGCAGTTTTCTAGCGGGAGGTGGCAATGAGCAGTTCTTC. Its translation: CASSFLAGGGNEQFF.

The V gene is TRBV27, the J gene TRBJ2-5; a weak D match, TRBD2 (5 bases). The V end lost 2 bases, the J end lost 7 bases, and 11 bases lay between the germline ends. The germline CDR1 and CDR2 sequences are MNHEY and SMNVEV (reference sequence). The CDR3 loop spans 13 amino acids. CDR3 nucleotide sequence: TGTGCCAGCAGTTTACGAGGGAGAGGGACCCAGTACTTC. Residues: CASSLRGRGTQYF.

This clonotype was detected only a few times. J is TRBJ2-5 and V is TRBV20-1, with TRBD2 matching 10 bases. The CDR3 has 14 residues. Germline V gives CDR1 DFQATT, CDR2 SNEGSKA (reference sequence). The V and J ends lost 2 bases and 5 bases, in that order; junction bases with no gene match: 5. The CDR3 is CSARLAGAPETQYF. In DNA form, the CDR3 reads TGCAGTGCTAGACTAGCGGGGGCTCCCGAGACCCAGTACTTC.

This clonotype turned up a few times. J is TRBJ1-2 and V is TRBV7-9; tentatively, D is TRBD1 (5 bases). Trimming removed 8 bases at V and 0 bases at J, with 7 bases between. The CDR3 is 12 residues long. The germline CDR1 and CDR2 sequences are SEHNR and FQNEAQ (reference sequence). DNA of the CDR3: TGTGCCAGCGTGGGACCTAACTATGGCTACACCTTC. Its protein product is CASVGPNYGYTF.

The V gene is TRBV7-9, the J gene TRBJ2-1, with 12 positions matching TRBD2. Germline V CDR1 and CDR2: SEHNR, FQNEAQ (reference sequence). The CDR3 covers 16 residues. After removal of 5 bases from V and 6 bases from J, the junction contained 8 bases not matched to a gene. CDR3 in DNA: TGTGCCAGCAGCCCACCCCTGACTAGCGGGGGCAATGAGCAGTTCTTC. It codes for CASSPPLTSGGNEQFF.

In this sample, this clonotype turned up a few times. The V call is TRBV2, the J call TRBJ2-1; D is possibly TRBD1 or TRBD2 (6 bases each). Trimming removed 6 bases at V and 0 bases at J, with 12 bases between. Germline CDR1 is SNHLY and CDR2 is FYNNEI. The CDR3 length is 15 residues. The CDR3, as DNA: TGTGCCAGCAGGTTGGAGGGGGGCTCCTACAATGAGCAGTTCTTC. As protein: CASRLEGGSYNEQFF.

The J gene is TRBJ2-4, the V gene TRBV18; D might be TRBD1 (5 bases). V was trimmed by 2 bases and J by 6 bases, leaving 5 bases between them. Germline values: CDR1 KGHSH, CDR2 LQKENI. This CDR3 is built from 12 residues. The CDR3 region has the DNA TGTGCCAGCTCACCAAGGGGAAACATTCAGTACTTC. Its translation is CASSPRGNIQYF.

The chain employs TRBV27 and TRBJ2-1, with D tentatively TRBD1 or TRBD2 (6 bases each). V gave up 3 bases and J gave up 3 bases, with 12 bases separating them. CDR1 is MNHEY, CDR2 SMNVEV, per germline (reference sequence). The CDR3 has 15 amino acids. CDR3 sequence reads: CASSFGGTNYNEQFF. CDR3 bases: TGTGCCAGCAGTTTTGGCGGGACAAACTACAATGAGCAGTTCTTC.

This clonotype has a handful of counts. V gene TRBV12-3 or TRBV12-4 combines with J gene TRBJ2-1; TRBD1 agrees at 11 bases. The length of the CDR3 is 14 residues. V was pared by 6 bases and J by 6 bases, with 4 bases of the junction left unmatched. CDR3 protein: CASSQGTGGNEQFF. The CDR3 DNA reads TGTGCCAGCAGCCAAGGGACAGGGGGCAATGAGCAGTTCTTC.

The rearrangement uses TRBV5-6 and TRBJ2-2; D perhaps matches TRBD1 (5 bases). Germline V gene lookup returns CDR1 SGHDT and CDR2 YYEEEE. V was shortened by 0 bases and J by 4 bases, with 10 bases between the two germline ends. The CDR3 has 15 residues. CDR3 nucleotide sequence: TGTGCCAGCAGCTTGGCAGGGTTGGTCACCGGGGAGCTGTTTTTT. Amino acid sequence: CASSLAGLVTGELFF.

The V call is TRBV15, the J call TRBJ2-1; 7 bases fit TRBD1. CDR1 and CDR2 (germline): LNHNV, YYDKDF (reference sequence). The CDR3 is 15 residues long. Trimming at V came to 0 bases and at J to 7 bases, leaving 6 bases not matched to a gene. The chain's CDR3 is CATSRDQQGLNEQFF. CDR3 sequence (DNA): TGTGCCACCAGCAGAGATCAACAGGGGTTGAATGAGCAGTTCTTC. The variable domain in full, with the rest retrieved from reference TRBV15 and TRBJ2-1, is DAMVIQNPRYQVTQFGKPVTLSCSQTLNHNVMYWYQQKSSQAPKLLFHYYDKDFNNEADTPDNFQSRRPNTSFCFLDIRSPGLGDTAMYLCATSRDQQGLNEQFFGPGTRLTVL.

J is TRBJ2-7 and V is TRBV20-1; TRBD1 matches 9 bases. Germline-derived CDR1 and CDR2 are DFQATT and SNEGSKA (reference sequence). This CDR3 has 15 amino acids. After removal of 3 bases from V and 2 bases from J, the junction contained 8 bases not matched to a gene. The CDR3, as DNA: TGCAGTGCTAGGCGCCGGGACAGGGTAACCTACGAGCAGTACTTC. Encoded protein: CSARRRDRVTYEQYF.

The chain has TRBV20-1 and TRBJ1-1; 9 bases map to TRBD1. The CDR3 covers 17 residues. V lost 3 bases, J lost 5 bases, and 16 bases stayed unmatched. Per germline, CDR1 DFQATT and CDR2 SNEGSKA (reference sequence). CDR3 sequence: CSASGPPGQGRRTEAFF. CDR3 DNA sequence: TGCAGTGCTAGCGGGCCCCCGGGACAGGGAAGGAGAACTGAAGCTTTCTTT.

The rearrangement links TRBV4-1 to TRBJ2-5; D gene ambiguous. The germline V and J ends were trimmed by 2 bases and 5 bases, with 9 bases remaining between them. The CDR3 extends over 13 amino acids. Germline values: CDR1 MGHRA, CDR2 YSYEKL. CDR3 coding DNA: TGCGCCAGCAGCCAATTGGGTGGCGAGACCCAGTACTTC. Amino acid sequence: CASSQLGGETQYF.

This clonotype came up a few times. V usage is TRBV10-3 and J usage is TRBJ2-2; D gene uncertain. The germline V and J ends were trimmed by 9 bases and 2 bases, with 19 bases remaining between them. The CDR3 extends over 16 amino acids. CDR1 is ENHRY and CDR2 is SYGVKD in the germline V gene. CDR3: CAISQVVGANTGELFF. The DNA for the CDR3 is TGTGCCATAAGTCAAGTGGTGGGCGCCAACACCGGGGAGCTGTTTTTT.

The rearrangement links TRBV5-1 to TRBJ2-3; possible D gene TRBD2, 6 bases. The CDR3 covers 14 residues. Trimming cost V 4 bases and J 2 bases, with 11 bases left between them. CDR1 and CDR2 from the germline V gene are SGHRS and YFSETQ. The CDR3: CASSPRDFTDTQYF. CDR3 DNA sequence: TGCGCCAGCAGCCCGAGGGACTTCACAGATACGCAGTATTTT.

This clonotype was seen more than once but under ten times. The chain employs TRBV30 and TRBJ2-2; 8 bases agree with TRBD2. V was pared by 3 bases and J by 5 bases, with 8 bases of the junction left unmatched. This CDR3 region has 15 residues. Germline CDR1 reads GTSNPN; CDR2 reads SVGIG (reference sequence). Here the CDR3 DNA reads TGTGCCTGGAGCAAAAGCGGGAGTGGTACCGGGGAGCTGTTTTTT. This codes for CAWSKSGSGTGELFF.

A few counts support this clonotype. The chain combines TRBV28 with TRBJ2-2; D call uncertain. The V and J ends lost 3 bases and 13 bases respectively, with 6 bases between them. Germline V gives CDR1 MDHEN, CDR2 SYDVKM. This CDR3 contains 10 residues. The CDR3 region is CASSFPGLFF. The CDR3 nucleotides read TGTGCCAGCAGTTTCCCCGGGCTGTTTTTT.

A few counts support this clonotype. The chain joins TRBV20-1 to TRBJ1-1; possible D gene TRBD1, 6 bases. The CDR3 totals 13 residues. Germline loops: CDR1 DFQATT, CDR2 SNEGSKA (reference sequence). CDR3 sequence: CTLPGAQDTEAFF. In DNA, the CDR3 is TGCACTCTACCGGGGGCGCAGGACACTGAAGCTTTCTTT.

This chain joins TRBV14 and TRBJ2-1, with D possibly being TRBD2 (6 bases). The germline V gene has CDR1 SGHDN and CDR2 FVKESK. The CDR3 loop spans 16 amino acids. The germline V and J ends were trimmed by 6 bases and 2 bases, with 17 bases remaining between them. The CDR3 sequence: CASRDYRDLPYNEQFF. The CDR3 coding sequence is TGTGCCAGCAGAGACTACCGGGACTTACCCTACAATGAGCAGTTCTTC.